Here is one T cell receptor beta chain with its context. The entry originates in a study of blood T cell repertoires in COVID-19. Turning to the study itself: Both acute and convalescent COVID-19 samples were obtained from the United States, Italy and Spain. PBMCs, B-cell-depleted T cells, or T cells provided the cDNA or gDNA that made up the material.

Across fewer than 25 US areas, participants ranged in age from roughly 18 to 95 years. V was trimmed by 3 bases and J by 1 base, leaving 9 bases between them. Germline V CDR1 and CDR2: SQVTM, ANQGSEA. This CDR3 has 13 amino acids. Produced via immunoSEQ multiplex PCR; TCRdb's table is partial and in-frame only. The sample has 200,000 to 250,000 clones, roughly 88% seen once. Material for sequencing was PBMCs or T cells enriched from blood (not recorded which). The sequence derives from a woman in her thirties who had been exposed to COVID-19. The chain combines TRBV29-1 with TRBJ1-1; maybe TRBD1 (6 bases). CDR3 in amino acids: CSVEGAGNTEAFF. In nucleotides, the CDR3 is TGCAGCGTTGAGGGGGCGGGGAACACTGAAGCTTTCTTT.